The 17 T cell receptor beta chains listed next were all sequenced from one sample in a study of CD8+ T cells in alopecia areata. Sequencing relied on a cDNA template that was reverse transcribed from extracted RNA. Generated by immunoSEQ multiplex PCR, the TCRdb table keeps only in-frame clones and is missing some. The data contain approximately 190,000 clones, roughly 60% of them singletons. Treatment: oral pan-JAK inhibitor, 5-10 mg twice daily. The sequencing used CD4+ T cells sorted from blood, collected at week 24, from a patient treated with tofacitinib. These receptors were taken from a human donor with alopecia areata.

CDR3 nucleotides: TGTGCCAGCAGCTTGAGTCTGAACAATGAGCAGTTCTTC. Encoded protein: CASSLSLNNEQFF. The genes are TRBV11-1 and TRBJ2-1, with D uncertain. From germline, CDR1 is SGHAT and CDR2 FQDESV (reference sequence). The V and J ends lost 3 bases and 5 bases respectively, with 8 bases between them. The CDR3 length is 13 residues.

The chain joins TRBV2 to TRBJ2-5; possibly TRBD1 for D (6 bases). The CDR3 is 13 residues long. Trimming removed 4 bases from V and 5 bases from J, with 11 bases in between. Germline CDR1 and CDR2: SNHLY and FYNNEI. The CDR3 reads CASSVYRAETQYF. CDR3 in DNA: TGTGCCAGCAGTGTATACAGGGCGGAGACCCAGTACTTC.

The CDR3 sequence: CASRYTGGNEQFF. The CDR3 nucleotides read TGTGCCAGCAGGTATACGGGGGGCAATGAGCAGTTCTTC. The V gene is TRBV5-6, the J gene TRBJ2-1; 7 bases align to TRBD2. Trimming took 5 bases from V and 6 from J; bases not matched to a gene: 5. The CDR3 has 13 amino acids. Germline assignment: CDR1 SGHDT and CDR2 YYEEEE.

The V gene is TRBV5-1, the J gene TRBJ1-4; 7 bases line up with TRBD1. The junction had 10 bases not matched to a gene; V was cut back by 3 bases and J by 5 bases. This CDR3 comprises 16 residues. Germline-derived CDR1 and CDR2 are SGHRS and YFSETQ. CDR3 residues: CASSSSGQGENEKLFF. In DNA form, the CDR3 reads TGCGCCAGCAGCTCTTCAGGGCAGGGGGAGAATGAAAAACTGTTTTTT.

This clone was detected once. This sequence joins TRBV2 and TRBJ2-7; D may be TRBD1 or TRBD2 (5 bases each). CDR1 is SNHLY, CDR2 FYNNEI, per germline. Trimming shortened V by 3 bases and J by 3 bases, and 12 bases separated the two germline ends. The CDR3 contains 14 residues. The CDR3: CASSDWGTDYEQYF. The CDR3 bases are TGTGCCAGCAGTGACTGGGGGACGGACTACGAGCAGTACTTC.

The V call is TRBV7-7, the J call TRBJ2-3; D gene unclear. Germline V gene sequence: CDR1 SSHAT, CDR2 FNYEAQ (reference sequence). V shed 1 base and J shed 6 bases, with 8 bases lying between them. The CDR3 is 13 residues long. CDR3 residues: CASSLESRDTQYF. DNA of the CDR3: TGTGCCAGCAGCTTAGAGTCTCGTGATACGCAGTATTTT.

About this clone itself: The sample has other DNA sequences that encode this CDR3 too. Written as DNA, the CDR3 is TGCAGTGCTAGGGGGTACAATGAGCAGTTCTTC. Its protein product is CSARGYNEQFF. The chain has TRBV20-1 and TRBJ2-1; no definite D call. The CDR3 spans 11 residues. V was pared by 3 bases and J by 4 bases, with 4 bases between. CDR1 and CDR2 (germline): DFQATT, SNEGSKA (reference sequence).

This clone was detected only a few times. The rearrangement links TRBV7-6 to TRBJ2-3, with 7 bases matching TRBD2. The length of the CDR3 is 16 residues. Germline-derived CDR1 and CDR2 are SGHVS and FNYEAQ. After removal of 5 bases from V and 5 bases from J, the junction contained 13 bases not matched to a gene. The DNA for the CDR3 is TGTGCCAGCAGCCTTCTTCCTGGACTAGTCATAGATACGCAGTATTTT. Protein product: CASSLLPGLVIDTQYF.

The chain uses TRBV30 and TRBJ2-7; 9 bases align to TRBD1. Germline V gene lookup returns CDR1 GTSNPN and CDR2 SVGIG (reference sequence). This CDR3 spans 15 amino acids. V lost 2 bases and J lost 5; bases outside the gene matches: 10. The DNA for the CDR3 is TGTGCCTGGAGTAGAAGGGGGACAGGGATCCACGAGCAGTACTTC. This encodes CAWSRRGTGIHEQYF.

CDR3 amino acids: CASRGETGGTDTQYF. The CDR3 nucleotides read TGTGCCAGCAGGGGAGAGACAGGGGGCACAGATACGCAGTATTTT. The chain carries TRBV6-5 and TRBJ2-3; 8 bases agree with TRBD1. Losses at the gene ends were 6 bases for V and 1 base for J; bases not matched to a gene: 6. Germline V CDR1 and CDR2: MNHEY, SVGAGI. The CDR3 totals 15 residues.

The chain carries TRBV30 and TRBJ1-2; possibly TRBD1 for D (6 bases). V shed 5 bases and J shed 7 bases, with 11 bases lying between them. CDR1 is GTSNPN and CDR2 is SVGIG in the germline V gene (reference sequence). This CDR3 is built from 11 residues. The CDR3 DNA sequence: TGTGCCTGGGTAATCAGGGGTGGCTACACCTTC. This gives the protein CAWVIRGGYTF.

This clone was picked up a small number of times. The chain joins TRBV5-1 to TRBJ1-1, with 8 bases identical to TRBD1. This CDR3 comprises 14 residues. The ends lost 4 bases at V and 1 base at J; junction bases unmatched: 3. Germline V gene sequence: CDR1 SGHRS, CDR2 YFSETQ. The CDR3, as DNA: TGCGCCAGCAGCACGACAGGGGAGAACACTGAAGCTTTCTTT. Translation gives CASSTTGENTEAFF.

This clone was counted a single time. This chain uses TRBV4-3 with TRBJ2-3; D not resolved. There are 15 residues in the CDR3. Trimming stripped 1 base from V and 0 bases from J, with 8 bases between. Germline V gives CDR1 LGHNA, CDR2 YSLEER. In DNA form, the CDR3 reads TGCGCCAGCAGCCAAGGGATTGCGAGCACAGATACGCAGTATTTT. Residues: CASSQGIASTDTQYF.

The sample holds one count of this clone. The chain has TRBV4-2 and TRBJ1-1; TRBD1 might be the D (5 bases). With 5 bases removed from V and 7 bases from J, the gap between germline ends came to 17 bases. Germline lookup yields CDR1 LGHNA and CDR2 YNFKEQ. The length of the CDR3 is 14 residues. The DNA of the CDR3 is TGTGCCAGCAGCTCCTATTCGGGGCAGGGTGAAGCTTTCTTT. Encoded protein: CASSSYSGQGEAFF.

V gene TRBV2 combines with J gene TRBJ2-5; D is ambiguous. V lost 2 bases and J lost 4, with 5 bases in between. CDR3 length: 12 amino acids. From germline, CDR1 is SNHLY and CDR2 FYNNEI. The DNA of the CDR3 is TGTGCCAGCAGTGAAACCCGAGAGACCCAGTACTTC. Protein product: CASSETRETQYF.

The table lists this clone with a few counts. CDR3 bases: TGTGCCAGCAGCCCCGGGGCAAGCGGGGGGTACAATGAGCAGTTCTTC. It yields the protein CASSPGASGGYNEQFF. The rearrangement links TRBV7-9 to TRBJ2-1, with 9 positions matching TRBD2. With V trimmed by 5 bases and J by 4 bases, 9 bases remained unmatched. The germline CDR1 and CDR2 sequences are SEHNR and FQNEAQ (reference sequence). The CDR3 runs to 16 residues. Drawing the rest from reference TRBV7-9 and TRBJ2-1, the complete variable domain is DTGVSQNPRHKITKRGQNVTFRCDPISEHNRLYWYRQTLGQGPEFLTYFQNEAQLEKSRLLSDRFSAERPKGSFSTLEIQRTEQGDSAMYLCASSPGASGGYNEQFFGPGTRLTVL.

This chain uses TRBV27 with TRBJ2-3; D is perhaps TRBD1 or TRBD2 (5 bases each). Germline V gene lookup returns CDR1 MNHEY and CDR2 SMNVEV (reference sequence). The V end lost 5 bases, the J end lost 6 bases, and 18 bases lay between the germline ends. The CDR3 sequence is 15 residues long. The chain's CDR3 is CASSVSRGSADTQYF. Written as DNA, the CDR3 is TGTGCCAGCAGTGTCTCCCGGGGCAGTGCGGATACGCAGTATTTT.